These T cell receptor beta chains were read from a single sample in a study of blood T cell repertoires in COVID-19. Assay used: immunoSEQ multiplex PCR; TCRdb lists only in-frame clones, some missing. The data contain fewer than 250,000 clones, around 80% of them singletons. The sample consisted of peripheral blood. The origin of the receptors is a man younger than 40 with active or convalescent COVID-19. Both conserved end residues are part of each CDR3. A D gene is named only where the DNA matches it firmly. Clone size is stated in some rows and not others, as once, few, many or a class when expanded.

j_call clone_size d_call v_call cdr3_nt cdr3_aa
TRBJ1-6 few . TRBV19 TGTGCCAGTAGTATAGGTACCAGCTCCTATAATTCACCCCTCCACTTT CASSIGTSSYNSPLHF
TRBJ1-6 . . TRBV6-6 TGTGCCAGCATATTCTCCCCTACGTCACCCCTCCACTTT CASIFSPTSPLHF
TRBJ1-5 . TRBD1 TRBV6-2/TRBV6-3 TGTGCCAGCAGTTACGTATTGGGACAGGGGTATGGAAATCAGCCCCAGCATTTT CASSYVLGQGYGNQPQHF
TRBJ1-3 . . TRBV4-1 TGCGCCAGCAGCCAAGCCACGGGAGTCAGCTCTGGAAACACCATATATTTT CASSQATGVSSGNTIYF
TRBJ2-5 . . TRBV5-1 TGCGCCAGCAGCTTTAGCCCCCAGGAGACCCAGTACTTC CASSFSPQETQYF
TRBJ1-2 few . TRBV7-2 TGTGCCAGCAGCTTACGCCAGGGAAATATAAAGGGCTACACCTTC CASSLRQGNIKGYTF
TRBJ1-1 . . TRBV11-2 TGTGCCAGCAGCTTATCGCGGGCGGGGAGTCAAGCTTTCTTT CASSLSRAGSQAFF
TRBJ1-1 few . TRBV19 TGTGCCAGTCAGGGCAATCGATGGAACACTGAAGCTTTCTTT CASQGNRWNTEAFF
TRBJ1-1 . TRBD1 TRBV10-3 TGTGCCGTGGGACAGGGGATGAACACTGAAGCTTTCTTT CAVGQGMNTEAFF
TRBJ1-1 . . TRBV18 TGTGCCAGCTCACCACCTCAACAGGGAGTGAACACTGAAGCTTTCTTT CASSPPQQGVNTEAFF
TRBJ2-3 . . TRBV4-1 TGCGCCAGCAGCCAAGAACGTACTGGCGGCACGCAGTATTTT CASSQERTGGTQYF
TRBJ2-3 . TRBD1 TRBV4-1 TGCGCCAGCAGCCAAGATCTGACGGGACAGGGTTGGGGAAATACGCAGTATTTT CASSQDLTGQGWGNTQYF
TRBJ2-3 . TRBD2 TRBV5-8 TGTGCCAGCAGCTTGGGGGCGGGGGGGCCCACAGATACGCAGTATTTT CASSLGAGGPTDTQYF
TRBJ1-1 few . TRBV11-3 TGTGCCAGCAGTTTAGGAGGGAACACTGAAGCTTTCTTT CASSLGGNTEAFF
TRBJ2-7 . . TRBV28 TGTGCCAGCAGTTTATGGAGTCAGGGGGACTCTTACGAGCAGTACTTC CASSLWSQGDSYEQYF
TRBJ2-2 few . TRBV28 TGTGCCAGCAGTTTTCGGGGTATGGGGGAGCTGTTTTTT CASSFRGMGELFF
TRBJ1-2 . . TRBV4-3 TGCGCCAGCAGCCCCCCCGGCAGGGTTCCCACCTTC CASSPPGRVPTF
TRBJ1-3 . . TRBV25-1 TGTGCCAGCAGTGAATCTCGGCGACCGGGATCCATATATTTT CASSESRRPGSIYF
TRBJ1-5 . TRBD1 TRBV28 TGTGCCAGCAGTTGCCGGGACAGGGTGGTTTTAGGCAATCAGCCCCAGCATTTT CASSCRDRVVLGNQPQHF
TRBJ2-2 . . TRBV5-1 TGCGCCAGCAGCTTGTGGGGACAAGACGGGGAGCTGTTTTTT CASSLWGQDGELFF
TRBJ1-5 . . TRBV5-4 TGTGCCAGCAGCCCGGGGGGGGAAGGGCAGCCCCAGCATTTT CASSPGGEGQPQHF
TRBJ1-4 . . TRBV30 TGTGCCTGGAGGGACGACCATACAGGCAAATTGTTTTTT CAWRDDHTGKLFF
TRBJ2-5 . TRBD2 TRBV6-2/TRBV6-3 TGTGCCAGCAGTTACTCGGGCGGGGGGCGACGAGAGACCCAGTACTTC CASSYSGGGRRETQYF
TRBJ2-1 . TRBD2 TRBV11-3 TGTGCCAGCAGCTCCCCCAAACTAGCGGAGAATGAGCAGTTCTTC CASSSPKLAENEQFF
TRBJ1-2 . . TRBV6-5 TGTGCCAGCAGGCCGGGGGAGAGCTATGGCTACACCTTC CASRPGESYGYTF
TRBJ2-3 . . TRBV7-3 TGTGCCAGCAGCTTAACTCTAGTCGCAGATACGCAGTATTTT CASSLTLVADTQYF
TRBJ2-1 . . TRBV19 TGTGCCAGTACCTGGAGTGGTGAGCAGTTCTTC CASTWSGEQFF
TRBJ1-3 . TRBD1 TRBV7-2 TGTGCCAGCAGCTCTCCCACCGGGACAGGTTATTCCTCTGGAAACACCATATATTTT CASSSPTGTGYSSGNTIYF
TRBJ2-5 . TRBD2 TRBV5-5 TGTGCCAGCCGGGAGGGGGAACAGAGCCCCAGGGAGACCCAGTACTTC CASREGEQSPRETQYF
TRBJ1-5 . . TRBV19 TGTGCCAGTAGGAACTCACGCGGGGGAACCCTTAGCAATCAGCCCCAGCATTTT CASRNSRGGTLSNQPQHF
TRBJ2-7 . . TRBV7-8 TGTGCCAGCAGCTTAGCAGGAGGTGCCTACGAGCAGTACTTC CASSLAGGAYEQYF
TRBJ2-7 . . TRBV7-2 TGTGCCAGCAGCTTTCGGCAGGGACTGGCCTACGAGCAGTACTTC CASSFRQGLAYEQYF
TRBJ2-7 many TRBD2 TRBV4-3 TGCGCCAGCAGCCAAGATCGCACTAGCGGGGGAGCCTACGAGCAGTACTTC CASSQDRTSGGAYEQYF
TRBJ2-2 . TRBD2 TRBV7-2 TGTGCCAGCAGCTTTACCGGGACTACGAACACCGGGGAGCTGTTTTTT CASSFTGTTNTGELFF
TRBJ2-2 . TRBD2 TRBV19 TGTGCCAGTACCCCACTAGCGGGGAACACCGGGGAGCTGTTTTTT CASTPLAGNTGELFF
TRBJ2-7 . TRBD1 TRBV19 TGTGCCAGTAGCCGGGGACAGGGCACCTACGAGCAGTACTTC CASSRGQGTYEQYF
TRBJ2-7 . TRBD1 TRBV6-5 TGTGCCAGCCGGGACAGTTCCTCCTACGAGCAGTACTTC CASRDSSSYEQYF
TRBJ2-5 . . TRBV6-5 TGTGCCAGCAGTTACGGTTCTTCAGGAGAGACCCAGTACTTC CASSYGSSGETQYF
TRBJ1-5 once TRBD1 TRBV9 TGTGCCAGCAGCACAGGGGTAAACCAGCCCCAGCATTTT CASSTGVNQPQHF
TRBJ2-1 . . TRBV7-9 TGTGCCAGCAGCACCCGAGTAGCGTCCCCCCTTTACAATGAGCAGTTCTTC CASSTRVASPLYNEQFF
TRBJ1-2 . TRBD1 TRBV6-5 TGTGCCAGCAGAAAAGGACAGGGGGCTTATGGCTACACCTTC CASRKGQGAYGYTF
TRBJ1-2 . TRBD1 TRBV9 TGTGCCAGCAGCGACGGGACAGGGGACTATGGCTACACCTTC CASSDGTGDYGYTF
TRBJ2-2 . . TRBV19 TGTGCCAGTACTTTGGCAAACACCGGGGAGCTGTTTTTT CASTLANTGELFF
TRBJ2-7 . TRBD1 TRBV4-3 TGCGCCAGCAGCCAAGATTCGGCGGGGACAGGGGTCGCTCAGCAGTACTTC CASSQDSAGTGVAQQYF
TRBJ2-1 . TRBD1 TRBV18 TGTGCCAGCTCACCACCGGGACAGGGACGGGATGAGCAGTTCTTC CASSPPGQGRDEQFF
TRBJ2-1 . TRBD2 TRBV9 TGTGCCAGCAGCGACGGACTAGTAGCCTACAATGAGCAGTTCTTC CASSDGLVAYNEQFF
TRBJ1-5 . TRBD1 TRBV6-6 TGTGCCAGCAGTTTCCGACAGGGCGACAATCAGCCCCAGCATTTT CASSFRQGDNQPQHF
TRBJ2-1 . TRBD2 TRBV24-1 TGTGCCACCAGTGCCACGGGACTAGCGGGGCCGAGCTCCTACAATGAGCAGTTCTTC CATSATGLAGPSSYNEQFF
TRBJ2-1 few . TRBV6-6 TGTGCCAGCAGTTGGGAGACTGGCCAGTTCTTC CASSWETGQFF
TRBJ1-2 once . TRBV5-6 TGTGCCAGCACCCCACAAACGTCTCTTGGCTACACCTTC CASTPQTSLGYTF
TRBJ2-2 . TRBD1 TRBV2 TGTGCCAGCAGTAGGACCGGGACAGATACCGGGGAGCTGTTTTTT CASSRTGTDTGELFF
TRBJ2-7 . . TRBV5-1 TGCGCCAGCAGCCGAGGTGGTACGGGGAAAACTTACGAGCAGTACTTC CASSRGGTGKTYEQYF